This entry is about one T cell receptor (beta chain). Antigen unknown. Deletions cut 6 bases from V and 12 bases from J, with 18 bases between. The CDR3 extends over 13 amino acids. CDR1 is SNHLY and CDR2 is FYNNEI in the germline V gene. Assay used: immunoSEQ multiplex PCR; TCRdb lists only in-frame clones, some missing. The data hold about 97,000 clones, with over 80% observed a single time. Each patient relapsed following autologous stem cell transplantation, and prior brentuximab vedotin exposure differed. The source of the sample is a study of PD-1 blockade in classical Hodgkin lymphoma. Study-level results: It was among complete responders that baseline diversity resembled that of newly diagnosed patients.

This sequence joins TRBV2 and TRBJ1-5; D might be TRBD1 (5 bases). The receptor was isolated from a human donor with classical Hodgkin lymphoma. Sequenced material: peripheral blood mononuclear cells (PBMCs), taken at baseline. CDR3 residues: CASSGGYALGQHF. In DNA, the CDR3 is TGTGCCAGCAGCGGGGGGTATGCTCTGGGCCAGCATTTT.